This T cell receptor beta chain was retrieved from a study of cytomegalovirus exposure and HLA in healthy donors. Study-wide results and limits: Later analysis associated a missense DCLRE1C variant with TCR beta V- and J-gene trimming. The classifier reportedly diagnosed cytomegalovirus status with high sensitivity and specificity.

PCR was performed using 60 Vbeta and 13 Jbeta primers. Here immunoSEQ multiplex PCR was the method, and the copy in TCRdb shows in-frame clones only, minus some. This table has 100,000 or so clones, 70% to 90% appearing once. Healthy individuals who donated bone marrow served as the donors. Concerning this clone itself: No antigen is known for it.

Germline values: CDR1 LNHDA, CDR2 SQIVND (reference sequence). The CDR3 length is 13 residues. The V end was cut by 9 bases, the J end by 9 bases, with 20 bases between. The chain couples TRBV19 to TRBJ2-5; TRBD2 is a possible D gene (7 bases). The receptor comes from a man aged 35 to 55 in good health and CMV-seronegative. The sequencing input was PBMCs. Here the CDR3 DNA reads TGTGCCAGCCGGGACACGGGGGGTTTGGCCCAGTACTTC. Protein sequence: CASRDTGGLAQYF. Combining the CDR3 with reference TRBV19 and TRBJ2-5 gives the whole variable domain DGGITQSPKYLFRKEGQNVTLSCEQNLNHDAMYWYRQDPGQGLRLIYYSQIVNDFQKGDIAEGYSVSREKKESFPLTVTSAQKNPTAFYLCASRDTGGLAQYFGPGTRLLVL.